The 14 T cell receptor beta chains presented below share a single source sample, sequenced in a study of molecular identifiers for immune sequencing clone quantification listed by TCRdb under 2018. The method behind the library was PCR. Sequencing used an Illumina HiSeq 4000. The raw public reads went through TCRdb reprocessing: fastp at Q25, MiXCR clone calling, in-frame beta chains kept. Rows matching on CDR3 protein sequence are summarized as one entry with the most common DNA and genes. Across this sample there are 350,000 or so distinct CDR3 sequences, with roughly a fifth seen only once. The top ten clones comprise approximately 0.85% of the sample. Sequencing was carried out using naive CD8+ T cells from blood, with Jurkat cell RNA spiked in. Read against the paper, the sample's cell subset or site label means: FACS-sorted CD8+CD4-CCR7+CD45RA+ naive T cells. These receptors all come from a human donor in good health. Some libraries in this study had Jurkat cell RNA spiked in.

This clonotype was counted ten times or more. The CDR3 sequence: CPLRESGRYNQPQHF. The CDR3 nucleotides are TGCCCCCTAAGAGAGTCGGGGCGCTACAATCAGCCCCAGCATTTT. The rearrangement uses TRBV5-1 and TRBJ1-5; D might be TRBD1 (5 bases). Germline V gives CDR1 SGHRS, CDR2 YFSETQ. The CDR3 is made up of 15 amino acids.

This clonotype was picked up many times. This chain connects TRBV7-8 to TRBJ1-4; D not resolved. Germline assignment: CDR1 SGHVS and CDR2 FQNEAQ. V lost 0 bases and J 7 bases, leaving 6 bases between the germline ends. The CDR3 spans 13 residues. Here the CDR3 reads CASSLANFEKLFF. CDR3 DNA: TGTGCCAGCAGCTTAGCCAACTTTGAAAAACTGTTTTTT.

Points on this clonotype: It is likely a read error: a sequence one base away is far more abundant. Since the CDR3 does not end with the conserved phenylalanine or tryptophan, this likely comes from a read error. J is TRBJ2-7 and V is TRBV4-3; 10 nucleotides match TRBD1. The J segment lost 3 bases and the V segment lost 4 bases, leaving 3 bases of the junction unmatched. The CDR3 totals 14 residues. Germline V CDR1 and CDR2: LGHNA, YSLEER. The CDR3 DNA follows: TGCGCCAGCAGCCCCGGGACAGGGGACTACGAGCAGTACATC. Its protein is CASSPGTGDYEQYI.

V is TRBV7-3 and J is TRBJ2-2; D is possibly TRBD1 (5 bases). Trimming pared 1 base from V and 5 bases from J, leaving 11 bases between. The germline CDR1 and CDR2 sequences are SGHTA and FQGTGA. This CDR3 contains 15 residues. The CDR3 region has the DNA TGTGCCAGCAGCTTAAACCAGGGAATGACCGGGGAGCTGTTTTTT. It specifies CASSLNQGMTGELFF.

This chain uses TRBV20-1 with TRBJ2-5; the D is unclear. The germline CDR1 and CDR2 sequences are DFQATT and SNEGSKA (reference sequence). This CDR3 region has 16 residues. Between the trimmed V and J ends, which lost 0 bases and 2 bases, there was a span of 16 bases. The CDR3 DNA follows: TGCAGTGCTAGAGAGGTAATCACAGAGCCTCAAGAGACCCAGTACTTC. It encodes CSAREVITEPQETQYF.

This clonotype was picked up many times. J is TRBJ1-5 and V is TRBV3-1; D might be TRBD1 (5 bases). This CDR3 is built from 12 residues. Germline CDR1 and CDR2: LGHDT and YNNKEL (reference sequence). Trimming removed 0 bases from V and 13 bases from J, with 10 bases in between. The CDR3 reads CASSQESHRQHF. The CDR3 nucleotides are TGTGCCAGCAGCCAAGAGTCCCACAGGCAGCATTTT.

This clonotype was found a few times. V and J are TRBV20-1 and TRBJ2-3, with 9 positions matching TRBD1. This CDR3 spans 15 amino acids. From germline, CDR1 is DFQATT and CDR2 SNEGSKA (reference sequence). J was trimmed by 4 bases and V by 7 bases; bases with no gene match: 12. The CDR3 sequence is CSVINGTGFSDTQYF. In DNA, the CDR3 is TGCAGTGTCATTAACGGGACAGGGTTTTCAGATACGCAGTATTTT.

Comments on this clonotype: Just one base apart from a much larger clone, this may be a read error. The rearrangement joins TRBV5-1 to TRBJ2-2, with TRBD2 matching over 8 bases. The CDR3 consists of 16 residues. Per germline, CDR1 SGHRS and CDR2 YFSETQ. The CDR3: CASSLDVAGYTVELFF. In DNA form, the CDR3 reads TGCGCCAGCAGCTTGGATGTAGCGGGGTACACCGTGGAGCTGTTTTTT.

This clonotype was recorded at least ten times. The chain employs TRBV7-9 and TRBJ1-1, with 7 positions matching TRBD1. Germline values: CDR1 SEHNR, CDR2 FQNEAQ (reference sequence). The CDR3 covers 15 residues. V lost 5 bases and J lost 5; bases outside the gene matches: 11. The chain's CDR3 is CASSALLQGRTEAFF. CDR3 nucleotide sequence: TGTGCCAGCAGCGCACTTCTACAGGGGAGGACTGAAGCTTTCTTT. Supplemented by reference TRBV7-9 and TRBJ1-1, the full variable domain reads DTGVSQNPRHKITKRGQNVTFRCDPISEHNRLYWYRQTLGQGPEFLTYFQNEAQLEKSRLLSDRFSAERPKGSFSTLEIQRTEQGDSAMYLCASSALLQGRTEAFFGQGTRLTVV.

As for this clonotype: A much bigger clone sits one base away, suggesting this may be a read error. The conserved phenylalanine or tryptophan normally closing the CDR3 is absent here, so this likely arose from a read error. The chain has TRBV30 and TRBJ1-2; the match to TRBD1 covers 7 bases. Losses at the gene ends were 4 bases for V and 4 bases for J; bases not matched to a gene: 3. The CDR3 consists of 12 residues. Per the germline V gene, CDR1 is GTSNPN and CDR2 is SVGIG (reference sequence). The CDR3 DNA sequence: TGTGCCTGGAAGGGGACAGCCTATGGCTACACCTAC. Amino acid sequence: CAWKGTAYGYTY.

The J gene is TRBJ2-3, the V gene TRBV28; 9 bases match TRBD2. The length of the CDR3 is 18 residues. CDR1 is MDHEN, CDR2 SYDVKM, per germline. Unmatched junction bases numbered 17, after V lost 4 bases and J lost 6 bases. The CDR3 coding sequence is TGTGCCAGCAGTTCCCCACCGCGCTCAGCGGGAGGAACGGATACGCAGTATTTT. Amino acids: CASSSPPRSAGGTDTQYF.

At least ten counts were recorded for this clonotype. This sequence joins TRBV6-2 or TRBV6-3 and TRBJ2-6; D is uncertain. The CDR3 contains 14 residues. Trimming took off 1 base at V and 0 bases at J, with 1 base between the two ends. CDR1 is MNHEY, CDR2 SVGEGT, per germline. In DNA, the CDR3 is TGTGCCAGCAGTTACTTCTCTGGGGCCAACGTCCTGACTTTC. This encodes CASSYFSGANVLTF.

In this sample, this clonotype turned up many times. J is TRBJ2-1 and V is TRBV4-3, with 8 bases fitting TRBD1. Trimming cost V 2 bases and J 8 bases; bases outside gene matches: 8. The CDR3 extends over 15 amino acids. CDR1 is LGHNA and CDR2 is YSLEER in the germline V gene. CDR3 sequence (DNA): TGCGCCAGCAGCCAAACGTCGGACAGGGTCGATGAGCAGTTCTTC. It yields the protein CASSQTSDRVDEQFF.

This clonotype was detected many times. The CDR3 protein is CASSSGGGTDTQYF. The CDR3 DNA reads TGTGCCAGCAGTAGCGGGGGAGGCACAGATACGCAGTATTTT. The rearrangement uses TRBV9 and TRBJ2-3; 9 bases agree with TRBD2. This CDR3 comprises 14 residues. The trim removed 5 bases at V and 1 base at J, leaving 2 bases unmatched. Germline CDR1 SGDLS, CDR2 YYNGEE.